Below, 17 T cell receptor beta chains from the same sample are listed, as sequenced in a study of post-analysis software for immune sequencing data. Findings and limits, study-wide: A few TRBV segments occurring more often in patients than controls included TRBV5-6, TRBV5-1 and TRBV20-1.

Presence of unique molecular identifiers characterized the TCR beta cDNA libraries. TCRdb passed the PCR reads through MiXCR, listing each CDR3 protein once. The repertoire holds 750,000 to 900,000 distinct CDR3 sequences, with roughly 50% as singletons. Which antigens these TCRs recognize remains unknown. The sequenced material came from blood. These receptors all stem from a girl aged 10-17 years with multiple sclerosis.

The genes are TRBV18 and TRBJ2-7, with a possible D match to TRBD1 (6 bases). The CDR3 covers 14 residues. Germline loops: CDR1 KGHSH, CDR2 LQKENI. Trimming left V 5 bases short and J 0 bases short, with 11 bases between. The CDR3 coding sequence is TGTGCCAGCTCAAAGGGACACCTCTCCTACGAGCAGTACTTC. Translation gives CASSKGHLSYEQYF.

This sequence joins TRBV6-1 and TRBJ2-5; 7 nucleotides line up with TRBD1. The V gene end was trimmed by 5 bases and the J gene end by 2 bases; junction bases not matched to a gene: 8. This CDR3 spans 15 amino acids. In germline, CDR1 is MNHNS, CDR2 SASEGT. The CDR3 spells CASSPGQIRQETQYF. CDR3 nucleotide sequence: TGTGCCAGCAGTCCGGGACAGATTAGACAAGAGACCCAGTACTTC.

Turning to this clonotype: Relative to the germline gene, one junction end is altered; a read error may explain this. This chain links TRBV12-3 or TRBV12-4 with TRBJ2-1, with 8 positions matching TRBD2. The CDR3 is 15 amino acids. The CDR3 DNA sequence: TGTGCCACCAGTTCCCCGACTAGCGACTACAATGAGCAGTTCTTC. Encoded protein: CATSSPTSDYNEQFF.

The V and J genes are TRBV12-5 and TRBJ2-7, with D uncertain. The end of the DNA is better explained by TRBJ2-5, so the J call may be wrong. The CDR3 has 15 residues. Germline CDR1 is LGHNT and CDR2 is FRNRAP. The CDR3 region has the DNA TGTGCTAGTGCCCCCCCTAGGGCAGTCCAAGAGACCCAGTACTTC. Protein sequence: CASAPPRAVQETQYF.

This clonotype was detected a few times. J is TRBJ1-2 and V is TRBV6-5, with a possible D match to TRBD1 (6 bases). With 10 bases removed from V and 5 bases from J, the gap between germline ends came to 14 bases. This CDR3 is 12 amino acids long. The germline V gene has CDR1 MNHEY and CDR2 SVGAGI. The CDR3 DNA reads as TGTGCCACCCATGAGGGGGAATATGGCTACACCTTC. Its protein is CATHEGEYGYTF.

This clonotype was counted once. This chain links TRBV20-1 with TRBJ2-7, with 10 bases matching TRBD1. The CDR3 is made up of 15 amino acids. Germline values: CDR1 DFQATT, CDR2 SNEGSKA (reference sequence). V was pared by 3 bases and J by 2 bases, with 7 bases of the junction left unmatched. This chain's CDR3 is CSARDGTGAPYEQYF. CDR3 DNA: TGCAGTGCTAGGGATGGGACAGGGGCACCCTACGAGCAGTACTTC.

This clonotype came up a few times. The V and J genes are TRBV20-1 and TRBJ1-6; D not certain. Germline V gives CDR1 DFQATT, CDR2 SNEGSKA (reference sequence). The CDR3 is made up of 13 amino acids. V was clipped by 4 bases and J by 7 bases, with 11 bases between them. CDR3 bases: TGCAGTGCTACGATGACGGAAAATTCACCCCTCCACTTT. Translated: CSATMTENSPLHF.

DNA of the CDR3: TGTGCCAGCAGGGGGACTAGCGGGGCCCCCTACGAGCAGTACTTC. This translates into CASRGTSGAPYEQYF. The chain carries TRBV14 and TRBJ2-7; TRBD2 matches at 13 bases. V lost 6 bases, J lost 2 bases, and 4 bases stayed unmatched. The CDR3 loop spans 15 amino acids. Germline V gene lookup returns CDR1 SGHDN and CDR2 FVKESK.

As to this clonotype: One end of the junction is discordant with germline, which a read error may explain. This CDR3 is CAGSDPGHTPEQYF. For the CDR3, the DNA is TGTGCCGGCAGTGACCCGGGACACACACCCGAGCAGTACTTC. The rearrangement uses TRBV6-5 and TRBJ2-5; perhaps TRBD1 as D (6 bases). The DNA end is a closer match to TRBJ2-7, so the J assignment may be wrong. This CDR3 spans 14 amino acids. Germline V gene lookup returns CDR1 MNHEY and CDR2 SVGAGI.

V is TRBV4-3 and J is TRBJ2-3, with TRBD2 matching over 11 bases. CDR1 is LGHNA, CDR2 YSLEER, per germline. The V gene end was trimmed by 2 bases and the J gene end by 7 bases; junction bases not matched to a gene: 8. This CDR3 contains 16 residues. This CDR3 reads CASSQSTSGSFNTQYF. The DNA for the CDR3 is TGCGCCAGCAGCCAATCCACTAGCGGGAGTTTTAATACGCAGTATTTT.

Comments on this clonotype: At one end the junction does not follow the germline gene, possibly because of a read error. The chain uses TRBV6-5 and TRBJ2-2; D is perhaps TRBD2 (5 bases). CDR1 and CDR2 (germline): MNHEY, SVGAGI. This CDR3 has 12 residues. The CDR3 nucleotides are TGTGCCAGCGGTTCGCGGGCCGGGGAGCGGTTTTTT. Translation gives CASGSRAGERFF.

The rearrangement uses TRBV13 and TRBJ2-7; tentatively, D is TRBD2 (6 bases). Germline V gene lookup returns CDR1 PRHDT and CDR2 FYEKMQ (reference sequence). Trimming stripped 4 bases from V and 2 bases from J, with 6 bases between. The CDR3 contains 12 residues. The CDR3 is CASSWGAYEQYF. The CDR3 DNA reads TGTGCCAGCAGCTGGGGGGCCTACGAGCAGTACTTC.

The V call is TRBV11-3, the J call TRBJ2-1; 13 nucleotides line up with TRBD2. With V trimmed by 5 bases and J by 8 bases, 9 bases remained unmatched. The CDR3 runs to 16 residues. Germline V gene data show CDR1 as SGHNT and CDR2 as YENEEA. CDR3 residues: CASSPRTSGRIYEQFF. For the CDR3, the DNA is TGTGCCAGCAGCCCTAGGACTAGCGGGAGAATCTATGAGCAGTTCTTC.

The V and J genes are TRBV6-2 or TRBV6-3 and TRBJ1-1; TRBD1 is a possible D gene (6 bases). The CDR3 is 15 amino acids. V lost 7 bases and J lost 7, with 22 bases in between. From germline, CDR1 is MNHEY and CDR2 SVGEGT. The CDR3 bases are TGTGCCAGCACCGATCGGACAGTTGCGAAATTTGAAGCTTTCTTT. The encoded protein is CASTDRTVAKFEAFF.

This clonotype was seen a few times. The V and J genes are TRBV3-1 and TRBJ1-4; D is unresolved. CDR1 is LGHDT and CDR2 is YNNKEL in the germline V gene (reference sequence). The ends were cut back, 2 bases at V and 3 bases at J, with 7 bases in the middle. The CDR3 has 14 residues. DNA for the CDR3: TGTGCCAGCAGCCAACGCGGGTCTAATGAAAAACTGTTTTTT. Protein sequence: CASSQRGSNEKLFF.

J is TRBJ1-4 and V is TRBV29-1; unclear D gene. Looked up from germline, CDR1 is SQVTM and CDR2 is ANQGSEA. V was trimmed by 1 base and J by 10 bases, leaving 10 bases between them. This CDR3 has 12 residues. The CDR3 here is CSVEASGGKLFF. In nucleotides, the CDR3 is TGCAGCGTTGAAGCGTCGGGAGGAAAACTGTTTTTT.

CDR3 DNA sequence: TGTGCCAGCAGCCCCACCGGGGGGACTCGGGAGACCCAGTACTTC. Residues: CASSPTGGTRETQYF. This chain connects TRBV7-9 to TRBJ2-5; 7 bases fit TRBD2. Per germline, CDR1 SEHNR and CDR2 FQNEAQ (reference sequence). The CDR3 totals 15 residues. V was pared by 5 bases and J by 5 bases, with 11 bases of the junction left unmatched.